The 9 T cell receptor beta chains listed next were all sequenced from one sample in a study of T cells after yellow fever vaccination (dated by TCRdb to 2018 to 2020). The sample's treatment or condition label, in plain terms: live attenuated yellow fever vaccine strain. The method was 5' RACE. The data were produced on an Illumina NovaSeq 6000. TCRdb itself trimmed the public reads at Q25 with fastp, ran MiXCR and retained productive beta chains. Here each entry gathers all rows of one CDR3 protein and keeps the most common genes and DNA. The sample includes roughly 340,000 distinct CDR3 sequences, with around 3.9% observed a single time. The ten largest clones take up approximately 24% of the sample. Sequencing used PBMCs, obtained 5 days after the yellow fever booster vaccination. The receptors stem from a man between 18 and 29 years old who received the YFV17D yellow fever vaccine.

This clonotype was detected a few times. This CDR3 is CASLSRDRANSGANVLTF. The CDR3 DNA reads as TGTGCCAGCCTTTCCAGGGACAGGGCTAACTCTGGGGCCAACGTCCTGACTTTC. The rearrangement uses TRBV11-2 and TRBJ2-6; 9 nucleotides agree with TRBD1. J was trimmed by 0 bases and V by 8 bases; bases with no gene match: 11. The CDR3 is made up of 18 amino acids. The germline V gene has CDR1 SGHAT and CDR2 FQNNGV.

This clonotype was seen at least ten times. CDR3 residues: CASSPGGAGLGTDTQYF. CDR3 sequence (DNA): TGTGCCAGCAGTCCAGGCGGAGCGGGACTAGGCACAGATACGCAGTATTTT. The V and J genes are TRBV12-3 or TRBV12-4 and TRBJ2-3; 8 bases are shared with TRBD2. V was clipped by 5 bases and J by 1 base; unmatched bases: 11. The CDR3 runs 17 residues.

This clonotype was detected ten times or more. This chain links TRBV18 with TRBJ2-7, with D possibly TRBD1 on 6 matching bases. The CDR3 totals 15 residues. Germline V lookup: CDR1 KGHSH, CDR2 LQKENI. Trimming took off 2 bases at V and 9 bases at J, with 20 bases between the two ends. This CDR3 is CASSPNQGRWVGQYV. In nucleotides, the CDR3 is TGTGCCAGCTCACCAAATCAGGGGCGCTGGGTAGGGCAGTACGTC.

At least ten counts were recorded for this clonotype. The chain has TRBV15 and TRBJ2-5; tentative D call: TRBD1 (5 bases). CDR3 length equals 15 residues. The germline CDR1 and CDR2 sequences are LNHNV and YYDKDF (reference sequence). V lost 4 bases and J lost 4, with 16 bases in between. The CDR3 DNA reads TGTGCCACCAGCAAAACGCAGGGTTTCGGAGAGACCCAGTACTTC. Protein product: CATSKTQGFGETQYF.

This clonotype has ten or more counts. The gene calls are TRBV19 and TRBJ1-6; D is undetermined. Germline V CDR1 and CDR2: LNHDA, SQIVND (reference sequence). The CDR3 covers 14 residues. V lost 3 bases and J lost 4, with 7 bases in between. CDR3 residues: CASSIRPYNSPLHF. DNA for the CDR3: TGTGCCAGTAGTATTCGCCCGTATAATTCACCCCTCCACTTT.

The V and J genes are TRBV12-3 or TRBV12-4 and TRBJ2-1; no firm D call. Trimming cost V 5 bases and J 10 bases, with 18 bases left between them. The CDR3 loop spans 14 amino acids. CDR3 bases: TGTGCCAGCAGTGTGGAACGCAGGACGACGGAGCAGTTCTTC. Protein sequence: CASSVERRTTEQFF.

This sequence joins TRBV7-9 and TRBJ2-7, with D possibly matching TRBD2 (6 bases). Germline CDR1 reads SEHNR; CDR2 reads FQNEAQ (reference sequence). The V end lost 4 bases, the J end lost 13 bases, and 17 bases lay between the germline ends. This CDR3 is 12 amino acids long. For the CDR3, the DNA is TGTGCCAGCAGCTCCCGGGTAGCGGAGCTATACTTC. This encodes CASSSRVAELYF.

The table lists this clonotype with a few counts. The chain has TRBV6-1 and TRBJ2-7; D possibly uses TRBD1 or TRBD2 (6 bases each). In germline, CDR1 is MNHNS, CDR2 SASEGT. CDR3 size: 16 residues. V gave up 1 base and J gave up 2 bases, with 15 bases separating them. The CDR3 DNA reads TGTGCCAGCAGTGAAGGGCATAGGGGGGCCCCCTACGAGCAGTACTTC. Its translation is CASSEGHRGAPYEQYF.

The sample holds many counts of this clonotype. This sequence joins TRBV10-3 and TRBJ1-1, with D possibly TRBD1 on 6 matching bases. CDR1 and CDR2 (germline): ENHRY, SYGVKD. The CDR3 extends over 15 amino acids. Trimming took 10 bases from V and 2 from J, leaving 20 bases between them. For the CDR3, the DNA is TGTGCCACCTGGGCGCTACAGGGTATTAACACTGAAGCTTTCTTT. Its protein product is CATWALQGINTEAFF.